Below are 2 T cell receptor beta chains sequenced from a single sample in a study of T cells in localized non-small cell lung cancer. Produced via immunoSEQ multiplex PCR; TCRdb's table is partial and in-frame only. Among 30,000 to 40,000 clones listed, approximately 90% were seen once. Specimen: peripheral blood mononuclear cells, collected before any cancer treatment. These receptors all stem from a male donor aged 60 or older with stage II lung adenocarcinoma.

The table lists this clone with a count of one. The rearrangement joins TRBV28 to TRBJ1-1, with D unresolved. The V end lost 4 bases, the J end lost 1 base, and 10 bases lay between the germline ends. The CDR3 sequence is 14 residues long. Looked up from germline, CDR1 is MDHEN and CDR2 is SYDVKM. This CDR3 reads CASSSRTANTEAFF. The CDR3 coding sequence is TGTGCCAGCAGTTCCAGGACTGCGAACACTGAAGCTTTCTTT.

The rearrangement uses TRBV9 and TRBJ1-5; 10 bases map to TRBD1. The CDR3 length is 14 residues. The germline V gene has CDR1 SGDLS and CDR2 YYNGEE. J gave up 7 bases and V 7 bases, and 8 bases lay outside the gene matches. The CDR3 is CASGTGAAGQPQHF. The CDR3 DNA follows: TGTGCCAGCGGGACAGGGGCCGCTGGGCAGCCCCAGCATTTT.